This TCR beta chain was documented in a study of OX40 agonist ivuxolimab in advanced cancers. Across the study: Partial responses occurred in Three dose-escalation patients, one with hepatocellular carcinoma and two with cutaneous melanoma.

Produced via immunoSEQ multiplex PCR; TCRdb's table is partial and in-frame only. The sample carries around 100,000 clones, approximately 91% recorded once. In germline, CDR1 is KGHSH, CDR2 LQKENI. V gave up 6 bases and J gave up 1 base; unmatched junction bases: 5. The CDR3 is 14 amino acids. Sampled blood was obtained at baseline, cycle 4 day 1, and cycle 7 day 1. The receptor's source is an adult with an advanced solid tumor such as melanoma, head and neck, liver or kidney cancer. Sequenced here: CD4+ or CD8+ T cells sorted from blood, sampled in a trial of the OX40 agonist ivuxolimab. The chain links TRBV18 to TRBJ1-1, with 7 bases lining up with TRBD1. Written as DNA, the CDR3 is TGTGCCAGCTCCCCAGGGGGGGGGAACACTGAAGCTTTCTTT. Its protein is CASSPGGGNTEAFF.